This T cell receptor (beta chain) derives from a study of spatial heterogeneity in lung cancer (dated by TCRdb to between 2017 and 2020). Study-level background: More beta-chain than alpha-chain transcripts were consistently detected, likely reflecting higher beta-chain transcript abundance. A strong correlation was found between TCR transcript counts in tumor regions and a T cell transcriptional module score from matched bulk RNA-seq. In the raw uncorrected reads, each unique combination of TCR and UMI appeared more than ten times on average. In non-small cell lung cancer, the study quantitatively compared TCR alpha and beta repertoires across several tumor regions, matched nontumor lung, and blood. TCR repertoire features were related to nonsynonymous mutation counts determined by whole-exome sequencing of tumor tissue. At surgery, both alpha and beta chains were TCR-sequenced in 220 tumor regions, about 61 matched nontumor lung samples and some 58 PBMC samples. Paper-wide results and their limitations: TCR-seq was estimated to cover only approximately 7% of tumor T cells for alpha chains and around 13% for beta chains. The tumor nonsynonymous mutation count correlated with the number of expanded alpha and beta TCRs within the tumor. Counts of ubiquitous and regional expanded TCRs correlated with counts of ubiquitous and regional nonsynonymous mutations, respectively. Additional single-cell paired TCR alpha and beta sequencing was considered necessary to confirm, at a functional level, the hypothesis that regional TCRs recognize regional mutations.

Sample time point, as interpreted from the label and publication: sample taken at primary tumor resection. Samples were obtained from 72 patients with early-stage, untreated non-small cell lung cancer from the lung TRACERx cohort. Whole RNA extracted from tumor and nontumor lung tissue, or from cryopreserved PBMC samples, was used for TCR sequencing without cell sorting. Only patients for whom sufficient RNA was available from at least two tumor regions were selected for TCR sequencing. A lung pathologist reviewed the tumor and adjacent nontumor lung specimens before the specimens were selected. This clonotype was picked up many times. Its specific antigen is unknown. The sample holds no much larger clone one base away, and base qualities are not on file. The CDR3 measures 17 amino acids from cysteine to phenylalanine. The kept DNA is CDR3 alone, 51 bases in frame from the first base. In the germline V gene (reference sequence), CDR1 corresponds to DFQATT and CDR2 to SNEGSKA. V is trimmed back by 5 bases and J by 4 bases, and the junction contains 17 bases that no gene match accounts for.

The library was built by means of 5' RACE. The data were produced on a NextSeq 500. In the TCR library protocol, a unique molecular identifier was attached to each TCR cDNA molecule so that PCR and sequencing errors could be corrected. Regarding the original processing steps: TCR identification, UMI-based error correction and CDR3 extraction were performed with Decombinator tools. TCRs above a frequency of 2 per 1,000, corresponding to the top 1% of the tumor frequency distribution, were defined as expanded. Expanded tumor TCRs statistically deemed absent (corrected P<0.05) from at least one tumor region were classed as regional, and all other expanded tumor TCRs were classed as ubiquitous. Rényi diversity was computed with the R vegan package after subsampling each repertoire 100 times to 5,000 TCRs. CDR3 similarity networks were built from amino acid triplet string-kernel similarity, with CDR3s being connected when pairwise similarity was above 0.82. TCRdb trimmed public reads at Q25 via fastp, called clones via MiXCR and kept in-frame beta chains. CDR3 protein duplicates are merged, each entry listing the most common genes and DNA. The V and J calls and clone size are TCRdb's, not the authors'. Counted in this sample were 15,000 to 20,000 distinct CDR3 sequences; 7% of them appeared once. Jointly, the top ten make up approximately 22% of the sample.

The sequence joins TRBV20-1 to TRBJ2-5, with TRBD2 identical over 9 junction bases. The sequence derives from a female donor with early-stage non-small cell lung cancer. The source material was lung tumor tissue, sampled at surgery. The CDR3 here reads CSAADPSGAKKGETQYF. The bases read TGCAGTGCTGCCGATCCTAGCGGGGCGAAGAAAGGAGAGACCCAGTACTTC.